This T cell receptor beta chain was recovered during a study of T cells expressing NK-cell markers. General observations from the study: Uncertainty persisted over the HCMV specificity of expanded NKG2C+ T cell clones. NKG2C+ dominant clonotypes from 5 to 7 donors made up roughly 1.0-8% of CD8+ T cells.

Germline lookup yields CDR1 MNHNS and CDR2 SASEGT. The CDR3 consists of 16 residues. TCRdb reprocessed the 5' RACE reads, with one entry per CDR3 protein and no DNA. The table lists more than 250,000 distinct CDR3 sequences. Points on this clonotype: Antigen: not known.

V gene TRBV6-1 combines with J gene TRBJ1-1; the D call of TRBD1 rests on TCRdb alone, since no DNA is present to check it. This TCR was sampled from a man younger than 30 in good health. Sequenced material: blood T cells: a sorted CD56 or NKG2C T cell subset, CD4+ or CD8+ T cells, or bulk PBMC T cells (not recorded which). The CDR3 sequence: CASSDPEGEGYTEAFF.